These 30 T cell receptor beta chains were all obtained from the same sample, sequenced in a study of blood T cell repertoires in COVID-19. Profiling relied on immunoSEQ multiplex PCR, and the TCRdb table lists in-frame clones only, not all of them. Among 59,000 or so clones listed, 82% were seen once. The sample was peripheral blood. These receptors all stem from a human donor in a cohort sampled during active COVID-19.

The genes are TRBV6-1 and TRBJ2-2; D gene uncertain. Germline V lookup: CDR1 MNHNS, CDR2 SASEGT. The CDR3 has 13 amino acids. The V end was cut by 3 bases, the J end by 4 bases, with 6 bases between. In nucleotides, the CDR3 is TGTGCCAGCAGTGACAGATTCACCGGGGAGCTGTTTTTT. Translation gives CASSDRFTGELFF.

The chain joins TRBV2 to TRBJ1-3; D not certain. V shed 6 bases and J shed 4 bases, with 16 bases lying between them. The germline CDR1 and CDR2 sequences are SNHLY and FYNNEI. CDR3 length equals 15 residues. The CDR3 loop is CASSVTFAGGNTIYF. The CDR3 DNA reads TGTGCCAGCAGCGTGACATTTGCGGGAGGAAACACCATATATTTT.

This chain connects TRBV7-9 to TRBJ2-3; D is possibly TRBD1 (5 bases). V dropped 5 bases and J dropped 0 bases, with 15 bases sitting between them. The CDR3 has 16 residues. Germline assignment: CDR1 SEHNR and CDR2 FQNEAQ (reference sequence). CDR3 sequence: CASSPKYRFSTDTQYF. The CDR3 DNA sequence: TGTGCCAGCAGCCCGAAATACAGGTTTAGCACAGATACGCAGTATTTT.

The rearrangement uses TRBV7-2 and TRBJ2-2; 7 positions match TRBD1. Germline V CDR1 and CDR2: SGHTA, FQGNSA. This CDR3 has 14 amino acids. V lost 5 bases, J lost 6 bases, and 6 bases stayed unmatched. The CDR3 spells CASSTPTGSGELFF. CDR3 DNA: TGTGCCAGCAGCACCCCGACAGGGTCCGGGGAGCTGTTTTTT.

This clone was observed a handful of times. This rearrangement joins TRBV5-6 to TRBJ1-1; no definite D call. The V end lost 0 bases, the J end lost 5 bases, and 14 bases lay between the germline ends. The CDR3 length is 15 residues. The V gene's germline CDR1 is SGHDT and CDR2 YYEEEE. The CDR3 protein is CASSLAFFGETEAFF. CDR3 coding DNA: TGTGCCAGCAGCTTGGCGTTTTTCGGGGAAACTGAAGCTTTCTTT.

This clone was seen more than once but under ten times. This chain connects TRBV5-5 to TRBJ2-5; D is perhaps TRBD1 (6 bases). The germline V gene encodes CDR1 SGHKS and CDR2 YYEKEE (reference sequence). V was pared by 4 bases and J by 1 base, with 20 bases between. The CDR3 runs 17 residues. The CDR3 region has the DNA TGTGCCAGCAGCCCCCCGCGGTCAGGGGCGACCCAAGAGACCCAGTACTTC. It encodes CASSPPRSGATQETQYF.

V gene TRBV19 combines with J gene TRBJ1-6; 7 nucleotides align to TRBD1. Germline V gene data show CDR1 as LNHDA and CDR2 as SQIVND (reference sequence). The V and J ends lost 4 bases and 2 bases, in that order; junction bases with no gene match: 17. The CDR3 spans 20 residues. The CDR3 DNA sequence: TGTGCCAGTAGTACTGTACAGGGGACTTACAGTTGGCCCTATAATTCACCCCTCCACTTT. This sequence encodes CASSTVQGTYSWPYNSPLHF.

This clone was recorded a few times. The chain couples TRBV18 to TRBJ2-1; tentative D call: TRBD1 (5 bases). This CDR3 is 18 amino acids long. V lost 5 bases to trimming and J lost 8 bases, with 28 bases between them. Germline-derived CDR1 and CDR2 are KGHSH and LQKENI. The CDR3 protein is CASSSTTKDQGLQDEQFF. CDR3 coding DNA: TGTGCCAGCTCATCAACGACCAAGGATCAGGGTCTACAGGATGAGCAGTTCTTC.

The genes are TRBV6-5 and TRBJ1-5; a possible D gene is TRBD1 (6 bases). This CDR3 has 15 residues. CDR1 and CDR2 from the germline V gene are MNHEY and SVGAGI. Between the trimmed V and J ends, which lost 5 bases and 0 bases, there was a span of 11 bases. DNA for the CDR3: TGTGCCAGCAGTCTTACAGGGAATAGCAATCAGCCCCAGCATTTT. Its protein is CASSLTGNSNQPQHF.

The table lists this clone with a few counts. V and J are TRBV7-2 and TRBJ2-5, with D perhaps TRBD1 (6 bases). The germline V gene encodes CDR1 SGHTA and CDR2 FQGNSA. The CDR3 runs to 14 residues. V lost 1 base and J lost 5, with 11 bases in between. CDR3 DNA: TGTGCCAGCAGCTTAGTGATGAGGGGGGAGACCCAGTACTTC. It translates to CASSLVMRGETQYF.

The CDR3 region has the DNA TGTGCCAGCAGCCTTCAGGGTAATGAAAAACTGTTTTTT. Its translation is CASSLQGNEKLFF. This chain uses TRBV7-2 with TRBJ1-4; D might be TRBD1 (5 bases). V was pared by 5 bases and J by 4 bases, with 8 bases between. Germline values: CDR1 SGHTA, CDR2 FQGNSA. The CDR3 runs to 13 residues.

The count of this clone is one. V gene TRBV5-8 combines with J gene TRBJ1-6, with 9 bases that match TRBD1. The germline V gene encodes CDR1 SGHTS and CDR2 YDEGEE. CDR3 size: 17 residues. With 4 bases clipped from V and 7 bases from J, the junction kept 12 bases outside the gene matches. CDR3 loop: CASSPLTGGVWNSPLHF. In DNA, the CDR3 is TGTGCCAGCAGCCCCCTGACAGGGGGGGTGTGGAATTCACCCCTCCACTTT.

The chain uses TRBV29-1 and TRBJ1-1, with TRBD1 matching over 7 bases. This CDR3 is 13 amino acids long. V lost 7 bases to trimming and J lost 1 base; unmatched junction nucleotides: 6. In germline, CDR1 is SQVTM, CDR2 ANQGSEA. Here the CDR3 DNA reads TGCAGCGCAAAGGGACAGACGAACACTGAAGCTTTCTTT. Amino acid sequence: CSAKGQTNTEAFF. Combining the CDR3 with reference TRBV29-1 and TRBJ1-1 gives the whole variable domain SAVISQKPSRDICQRGTSLTIQCQVDSQVTMMFWYRQQPGQSLTLIATANQGSEATYESGFVIDKFPISRPNLTFSTLTVSNMSPEDSSIYLCSAKGQTNTEAFFGQGTRLTVV.

This clone was detected once. V and J are TRBV5-1 and TRBJ1-6, with D unresolved. CDR3 size: 15 residues. V shed 3 bases and J shed 9 bases, with 16 bases lying between them. Germline V gene sequence: CDR1 SGHRS, CDR2 YFSETQ. The DNA of the CDR3 is TGCGCCAGCAGCTCGACCGCAGGTTCGCGTTCACCCCTCCACTTT. Translated, it gives CASSSTAGSRSPLHF.

This rearrangement joins TRBV11-2 to TRBJ1-2; 8 bases fit TRBD1. The V segment lost 1 base and the J segment 5 bases; nucleotides outside the gene matches: 9. CDR3 length equals 16 residues. Germline CDR1 and CDR2: SGHAT and FQNNGV. The CDR3, as DNA: TGTGCCAGCAGCTTAGTCGGACAGGGATCCCCTTATGGCTACACCTTC. Protein: CASSLVGQGSPYGYTF. Based on the CDR3 plus reference TRBV11-2 and TRBJ1-2, the full variable domain is EAGVAQSPRYKIIEKRQSVAFWCNPISGHATLYWYQQILGQGPKLLIQFQNNGVVDDSQLPKDRFSAERLKGVDSTLKIQPAKLEDSAVYLCASSLVGQGSPYGYTFGSGTRLTVV.

At least ten counts were recorded for this clone. The chain uses TRBV4-2 and TRBJ1-1; D gene unclear. CDR3 length equals 14 residues. Trimming stripped 0 bases from V and 4 bases from J, with 9 bases between. Germline V gene data show CDR1 as LGHNA and CDR2 as YNFKEQ. The CDR3 DNA is TGTGCCAGCAGCCAAGAGGCGGTGGCCACTGAAGCTTTCTTT. This gives the protein CASSQEAVATEAFF.

This clone showed up just a few times. V usage is TRBV18 and J usage is TRBJ1-4; D remains unclear. The CDR3 spans 14 residues. The V gene lost 6 bases and the J gene lost 7 bases, with 15 bases spanning the gap. Germline CDR1 and CDR2: KGHSH and LQKENI. The CDR3 DNA sequence: TGTGCCAGCTCGCAAACGGGTTTTAGTGAAAAACTGTTTTTT. This sequence encodes CASSQTGFSEKLFF. The full variable domain, in which reference TRBV18 and TRBJ1-4 provide the parts outside the CDR3, is NAGVMQNPRHLVRRRGQEARLRCSPMKGHSHVYWYRQLPEEGLKFMVYLQKENIIDESGMPKERFSAEFPKEGPSILRIQQVVRGDSAAYFCASSQTGFSEKLFFGSGTQLSVL.

The CDR3 region has the DNA TGTGCCAGCAGCTTGGACAGGGGGCAAGGACAGCCCCAGCATTTT. Its translation is CASSLDRGQGQPQHF. This chain links TRBV5-4 with TRBJ1-5, with 9 bases fitting TRBD1. V gave up 0 bases and J gave up 7 bases; unmatched junction bases: 5. Germline V gives CDR1 SGHNT, CDR2 YYREEE (reference sequence). The CDR3 covers 15 residues.

The V and J genes are TRBV5-5 and TRBJ1-2, with 7 positions matching TRBD1. The CDR3 has 14 amino acids. V lost 5 bases, J lost 2 bases, and 6 bases stayed unmatched. Germline-derived CDR1 and CDR2 are SGHKS and YYEKEE (reference sequence). CDR3 DNA: TGTGCCAGCAGAGAACTGACAGGGAACTATGGCTACACCTTC. Translation gives CASRELTGNYGYTF.

This clone came up once. V and J are TRBV13 and TRBJ1-5; 10 positions match TRBD1. The CDR3 totals 15 residues. Trimming removed 3 bases from V and 5 bases from J; junction bases left unmatched: 4. Germline V gene data show CDR1 as PRHDT and CDR2 as FYEKMQ (reference sequence). The CDR3 is CASSLDRGGDQPQHF. CDR3 DNA: TGTGCCAGCAGCTTGGACAGGGGGGGGGATCAGCCCCAGCATTTT.

The CDR3 bases are TGTGCCAGCAGATGGCGGGTAGCGGGGGGATCGACAGATACGCAGTATTTT. This codes for CASRWRVAGGSTDTQYF. J is TRBJ2-3 and V is TRBV2, with 10 bases matching TRBD2. Germline V gives CDR1 SNHLY, CDR2 FYNNEI. This CDR3 comprises 17 residues. Trimming cost V 6 bases and J 3 bases; bases outside gene matches: 12.

The chain recombines TRBV25-1 with TRBJ2-5; tentative D call: TRBD2 (7 bases). Deletions cut 9 bases from V and 4 bases from J, with 21 bases between. Germline loops: CDR1 MGHDK, CDR2 SYGVNS. The CDR3 has 15 amino acids. The CDR3 spells CASGEGGRRLETQYF. DNA for the CDR3: TGTGCCAGTGGAGAGGGGGGGCGCCGATTAGAGACCCAGTACTTC.

V gene TRBV7-2 combines with J gene TRBJ1-3; D gene uncertain. Deletions cut 1 base from V and 0 bases from J, with 10 bases between. The CDR3 is 16 amino acids. CDR1 and CDR2 (germline): SGHTA, FQGNSA. The CDR3 protein is CASSLVSTPSGNTIYF. CDR3 sequence (DNA): TGTGCCAGCAGCTTAGTATCGACACCCTCTGGAAACACCATATATTTT.

The chain recombines TRBV4-2 with TRBJ1-1; D gene uncertain. Germline lookup yields CDR1 LGHNA and CDR2 YNFKEQ. The V gene lost 2 bases and the J gene lost 8 bases, with 12 bases spanning the gap. The CDR3 length is 13 residues. For the CDR3, the DNA is TGTGCCAGCAGCCAACCACCGGAGGGAGAAGCTTTCTTT. Its protein product is CASSQPPEGEAFF.

The V gene is TRBV3-1 (or the pseudogene TRBV3-2), the J gene TRBJ1-2; no clear D gene. Trimming removed 4 bases at V and 4 bases at J, with 16 bases between. Germline V CDR1 and CDR2: LGHDT, YNNKEL (reference sequence). The CDR3 has 15 amino acids. CDR3 DNA sequence: TGTGCCAGCAGCCCAGGTGGCGGAGGGTCCTATGGCTACACCTTC. Protein sequence: CASSPGGGGSYGYTF.

This chain uses TRBV7-6 with TRBJ1-6, with D perhaps TRBD1 (5 bases). Germline CDR1 reads SGHVS; CDR2 reads FNYEAQ. Trimming cost V 1 base and J 5 bases, with 12 bases left between them. The CDR3 loop spans 16 amino acids. As DNA, the CDR3 is TGTGCCAGCAGCTTAGGGACACCCTCAGATAATTCACCCCTCCACTTT. This sequence encodes CASSLGTPSDNSPLHF. Looking up the rest from reference TRBV7-6 and TRBJ1-6 gives the full variable domain: GAGVSQSPRYKVTKRGQDVALRCDPISGHVSLYWYRQALGQGPEFLTYFNYEAQQDKSGLPNDRFSAERPEGSISTLTIQRTEQRDSAMYRCASSLGTPSDNSPLHFGNGTRLTVT.

J is TRBJ1-2 and V is TRBV11-2; 8 bases line up with TRBD1. This CDR3 contains 14 residues. Per germline, CDR1 SGHAT and CDR2 FQNNGV. V was pared by 4 bases and J by 2 bases, with 3 bases of the junction left unmatched. As DNA, the CDR3 is TGTGCCAGCAGCTGGAGGACAGGGAACTATGGCTACACCTTC. Residues: CASSWRTGNYGYTF.

The chain has TRBV5-1 and TRBJ2-7, with 7 bases aligning to TRBD2. CDR3 length: 16 amino acids. Germline V lookup: CDR1 SGHRS, CDR2 YFSETQ. V gave up 3 bases and J gave up 0 bases; unmatched junction bases: 9. The DNA for the CDR3 is TGCGCCAGCAGCTGGGCCCCTGGGGGGGGCTCCTACGAGCAGTACTTC. Translation: CASSWAPGGGSYEQYF.

This clone appeared a few times. This sequence joins TRBV30 and TRBJ1-1; no clear D gene. V was clipped by 0 bases and J by 1 base, with 18 bases between them. This CDR3 contains 17 residues. Germline-derived CDR1 and CDR2 are GTSNPN and SVGIG (reference sequence). CDR3 amino acids: CAWSVRGRMLQNTEAFF. For the CDR3, the DNA is TGTGCCTGGAGTGTACGTGGCAGGATGCTCCAGAACACTGAAGCTTTCTTT.

This chain connects TRBV10-1 to TRBJ2-7, with TRBD2 identical over 13 bases. Germline-derived CDR1 and CDR2 are WNHNN and SYGVQD (reference sequence). The CDR3 extends over 17 amino acids. The V segment lost 4 bases and the J segment 0 bases; nucleotides outside the gene matches: 6. The CDR3 nucleotides are TGCGCCAGCAGTGGGACTAGCGGGGGCCTTAGCTCCTACGAGCAGTACTTC. Its protein is CASSGTSGGLSSYEQYF.